Listed below are T cell receptor beta chains from one sample, sequenced in a study of T-cell reconstitution after alpha-beta-depleted transplantation in children. TCRdb recomputed calls from the PCR reads with MiXCR, one row per CDR3 protein. The sample shows around 490,000 distinct CDR3 sequences, roughly 10% of them seen only once. The starting material was PBMCs, mostly from graft donor cells, obtained 180 days after TCRalphabeta/CD19-depleted stem cell transplant. The source of these receptors is a female patient younger than 10 who had a stem cell transplant for aplastic anemia, so the T cells may come from the graft donor. CDR3s include the opening cysteine and the closing phenylalanine or tryptophan. The order of the fields is clone size, V gene, D gene, J gene, CDR3 protein, CDR3 DNA. A D gene is named only where the DNA matches it firmly. Only part of the rows carry a size: once, few, many, or a class if the clone is expanded.

clone_size: few
v_call: TRBV18
d_call: TRBD1
j_call: TRBJ2-7
cdr3_aa: CASSPRDRGDEQYF
cdr3_nt: TGTGCCAGCTCACCACGGGACAGGGGTGATGAGCAGTACTTC

clone_size: NA
v_call: TRBV3-1
d_call: NA
j_call: TRBJ2-4
cdr3_aa: CASSPLGYSVDIQYF
cdr3_nt: TGTGCCAGCAGCCCCCTGGGCTATTCTGTGGACATTCAGTACTTC

clone_size: few
v_call: TRBV12-3/TRBV12-4
d_call: TRBD2
j_call: TRBJ2-1
cdr3_aa: CASSTGLADAYNEQFF
cdr3_nt: TGTGCCAGCAGCACCGGACTAGCGGACGCCTACAATGAGCAGTTCTTC

clone_size: NA
v_call: TRBV7-3
d_call: NA
j_call: TRBJ2-3
cdr3_aa: CASSLAPSSTDTQYF
cdr3_nt: TGTGCCAGCAGCTTAGCCCCTTCTAGCACAGATACGCAGTATTTT

clone_size: NA
v_call: TRBV12-3/TRBV12-4
d_call: NA
j_call: TRBJ2-1
cdr3_aa: CASSLGGPVGEQFF
cdr3_nt: TGTGCCAGCAGTTTAGGGGGTCCTGTAGGGGAGCAGTTCTTC

clone_size: few
v_call: TRBV20-1
d_call: TRBD1
j_call: TRBJ2-5
cdr3_aa: CSGTTGEQETQYF
cdr3_nt: TGCAGTGGGACGACAGGGGAACAAGAGACCCAGTACTTC

clone_size: few
v_call: TRBV20-1
d_call: TRBD2
j_call: TRBJ2-7
cdr3_aa: CSAGTATSGLKGDEQYF
cdr3_nt: TGCAGTGCCGGTACGGCGACTAGCGGGCTCAAGGGGGACGAGCAGTACTTC

clone_size: few
v_call: TRBV2
d_call: NA
j_call: TRBJ2-2
cdr3_aa: CASTRGPPNTGELFF
cdr3_nt: TGTGCCAGCACGCGGGGCCCCCCGAACACCGGGGAGCTGTTTTTT

clone_size: few
v_call: TRBV5-1
d_call: NA
j_call: TRBJ2-1
cdr3_aa: CASSQTRERSYNEQFF
cdr3_nt: TGCGCCAGCAGCCAAACTAGAGAAAGGTCCTACAATGAGCAGTTCTTC

clone_size: NA
v_call: TRBV7-9
d_call: NA
j_call: TRBJ2-3
cdr3_aa: CASSFLAGPNTDTQYF
cdr3_nt: TGTGCCAGCAGCTTTTTGGCAGGGCCAAACACAGATACGCAGTATTTT

clone_size: few
v_call: TRBV3-1
d_call: TRBD2
j_call: TRBJ2-4
cdr3_aa: CASSPRLAGGPFAKNIQYF
cdr3_nt: TGTGCCAGCAGCCCGAGACTGGCGGGAGGACCGTTCGCCAAAAACATTCAGTACTTC

clone_size: NA
v_call: TRBV29-1
d_call: NA
j_call: TRBJ1-5
cdr3_aa: CSVGAGNQPQHF
cdr3_nt: TGCAGCGTTGGAGCGGGCAATCAGCCCCAGCATTTT

clone_size: NA
v_call: TRBV24-1
d_call: TRBD2
j_call: TRBJ2-5
cdr3_aa: CATPKGAGGLQETQYF
cdr3_nt: TGTGCCACCCCCAAAGGAGCGGGGGGGCTCCAAGAGACCCAGTACTTC

clone_size: NA
v_call: TRBV7-2
d_call: NA
j_call: TRBJ2-1
cdr3_aa: CASSFAPGLRLYNEQFF
cdr3_nt: TGTGCCAGCAGCTTCGCACCGGGACTTCGCCTTTACAATGAGCAGTTCTTC

clone_size: few
v_call: TRBV7-2
d_call: NA
j_call: TRBJ2-2
cdr3_aa: CASSLALNTGELFF
cdr3_nt: TGTGCCAGCAGCTTAGCTCTGAACACCGGGGAGCTGTTTTTT

clone_size: few
v_call: TRBV25-1
d_call: TRBD1
j_call: TRBJ1-1
cdr3_aa: CATRGQAIAEAFF
cdr3_nt: TGTGCCACCAGGGGACAGGCCATCGCTGAAGCTTTCTTT

clone_size: NA
v_call: TRBV25-1
d_call: NA
j_call: TRBJ1-4
cdr3_aa: CASTPGPAEKLFF
cdr3_nt: TGTGCCAGCACTCCCGGTCCAGCTGAAAAACTGTTTTTT

clone_size: few
v_call: TRBV28
d_call: TRBD1
j_call: TRBJ2-7
cdr3_aa: CATYRGLEQYF
cdr3_nt: TGTGCCACCTACAGGGGGCTCGAGCAGTACTTC

clone_size: few
v_call: TRBV28
d_call: NA
j_call: TRBJ2-2
cdr3_aa: CASSPRLGGTGELFF
cdr3_nt: TGTGCCAGCAGTCCCCGACTTGGTGGGACCGGGGAGCTGTTTTTT

clone_size: NA
v_call: TRBV24-1
d_call: NA
j_call: TRBJ2-1
cdr3_aa: CATSDFSGGRGYNEQFF
cdr3_nt: TGTGCCACCAGTGATTTTTCCGGGGGGAGGGGGTACAATGAGCAGTTCTTC

clone_size: many
v_call: TRBV7-2
d_call: NA
j_call: TRBJ2-7
cdr3_aa: CASSFSGYEQYF
cdr3_nt: TGTGCCAGCAGCTTCAGCGGGTACGAGCAGTACTTC

clone_size: NA
v_call: TRBV30
d_call: NA
j_call: TRBJ1-5
cdr3_aa: CAWSGTLNQPQHF
cdr3_nt: TGTGCCTGGAGCGGGACACTGAATCAGCCCCAGCATTTT

clone_size: few
v_call: TRBV27
d_call: TRBD2
j_call: TRBJ2-1
cdr3_aa: CASSLLAGPPYGEQFF
cdr3_nt: TGTGCCAGCAGTCTTTTAGCGGGGCCCCCCTACGGTGAGCAGTTCTTC

clone_size: few
v_call: TRBV28
d_call: NA
j_call: TRBJ1-4
cdr3_aa: CASRGGGVLEKLFF
cdr3_nt: TGTGCCAGCAGAGGCGGGGGCGTTTTGGAAAAACTGTTTTTT

clone_size: few
v_call: TRBV20-1
d_call: TRBD2
j_call: TRBJ2-1
cdr3_aa: CSAKSGRVDNEQFF
cdr3_nt: TGCAGTGCGAAGAGCGGGAGAGTCGACAATGAGCAGTTCTTC

clone_size: few
v_call: TRBV4-1
d_call: NA
j_call: TRBJ2-2
cdr3_aa: CASSQPGRSRTGELFF
cdr3_nt: TGCGCCAGCAGCCAACCCGGACGGTCGCGCACCGGGGAGCTGTTTTTT

clone_size: many
v_call: TRBV24-1
d_call: NA
j_call: TRBJ1-1
cdr3_aa: CATSDGDTEAFF
cdr3_nt: TGTGCCACCAGTGATGGAGACACTGAAGCTTTCTTT

clone_size: NA
v_call: TRBV12-5
d_call: TRBD2
j_call: TRBJ2-1
cdr3_aa: CASGLGRGGVAGGRYNEQFF
cdr3_nt: TGTGCTAGTGGTTTAGGAAGGGGAGGGGTGGCGGGAGGAAGGTACAATGAGCAGTTCTTC

clone_size: few
v_call: TRBV29-1
d_call: NA
j_call: TRBJ2-3
cdr3_aa: CSGFPRSTDTQYF
cdr3_nt: TGCAGCGGTTTCCCCCGGAGCACAGATACGCAGTATTTT

clone_size: few
v_call: TRBV18
d_call: NA
j_call: TRBJ2-2
cdr3_aa: CASSPIPVGTGELFF
cdr3_nt: TGTGCCAGCTCACCAATCCCGGTAGGCACCGGGGAGCTGTTTTTT

clone_size: NA
v_call: TRBV6-2/TRBV6-3
d_call: NA
j_call: TRBJ2-7
cdr3_aa: CASRPGTDYYEQYF
cdr3_nt: TGTGCCAGCAGGCCCGGGACGGATTACTACGAGCAGTACTTC

clone_size: few
v_call: TRBV27
d_call: TRBD2
j_call: TRBJ2-7
cdr3_aa: CASSPAPVAGVGEQYF
cdr3_nt: TGTGCCAGCAGTCCAGCCCCGGTAGCGGGAGTTGGCGAGCAGTACTTC

clone_size: large
v_call: TRBV13
d_call: NA
j_call: TRBJ2-1
cdr3_aa: CASSLGVDEQFF
cdr3_nt: TGTGCCAGCAGCTTAGGCGTGGATGAGCAGTTCTTC

clone_size: few
v_call: TRBV6-2/TRBV6-3
d_call: NA
j_call: TRBJ1-2
cdr3_aa: CASSYVKGYTF
cdr3_nt: TGTGCCAGCAGTTACGTCAAAGGCTACACCTTC

clone_size: many
v_call: TRBV2
d_call: NA
j_call: TRBJ2-3
cdr3_aa: CASTRTSDTQYF
cdr3_nt: TGTGCCAGCACCAGGACATCAGATACGCAGTATTTT

clone_size: few
v_call: TRBV28
d_call: NA
j_call: TRBJ1-1
cdr3_aa: CASSVLRMNTEAFF
cdr3_nt: TGTGCCAGCTCAGTTCTACGAATGAACACTGAAGCTTTCTTT

clone_size: NA
v_call: TRBV10-3
d_call: NA
j_call: TRBJ2-1
cdr3_aa: CAISEFTEAPPNEQFF
cdr3_nt: TGTGCCATCAGTGAGTTCACGGAGGCACCCCCGAATGAGCAGTTCTTC

clone_size: NA
v_call: TRBV7-3
d_call: TRBD2
j_call: TRBJ2-7
cdr3_aa: CASSLRWVAGGLSYEQYF
cdr3_nt: TGTGCCAGCAGCTTACGTTGGGTTGCGGGAGGTTTATCCTACGAGCAGTACTTC

clone_size: NA
v_call: TRBV11-2
d_call: TRBD2
j_call: TRBJ2-1
cdr3_aa: CASSYPMGLAGARYNEQFF
cdr3_nt: TGTGCCAGCAGCTATCCTATGGGACTAGCGGGAGCTCGGTACAATGAGCAGTTCTTC

clone_size: NA
v_call: TRBV7-2
d_call: NA
j_call: TRBJ2-1
cdr3_aa: CASSLYSANNEQFF
cdr3_nt: TGTGCCAGCAGCTTATACAGCGCGAACAATGAGCAGTTCTTC